The 25 T cell receptor beta chains given below trace back to one sample, sequenced in a study of blood T cells in healthy people across ages. A sample-barcoded 5' primer and a J-beta primer mix were used in a second PCR of roughly 7 to 12 cycles. Each CDR3 protein is one row after TCRdb ran MiXCR on the 5' RACE reads. The data contain 700,000 or so distinct CDR3 sequences, 40% to 50% of them singletons. The sample consisted of blood. These receptors all come from a man older than 75 in good health.

This clonotype was seen a handful of times. This sequence joins TRBV4-1 and TRBJ2-6; 10 nucleotides match TRBD1. Trimming took 1 base from V and 0 from J; bases not matched to a gene: 3. CDR1 and CDR2 from the germline V gene are MGHRA and YSYEKL. This CDR3 has 18 residues. CDR3 residues: CASSQVWTGGSGANVLTF. The DNA of the CDR3 is TGCGCCAGCAGCCAAGTCTGGACAGGGGGCTCTGGGGCCAACGTCCTGACTTTC.

This clonotype was seen just once. The J gene is TRBJ2-7, the V gene TRBV27; 8 positions match TRBD1. The CDR3 has 14 amino acids. J was trimmed by 2 bases and V by 5 bases; bases with no gene match: 5. Germline V gene lookup returns CDR1 MNHEY and CDR2 SMNVEV (reference sequence). The CDR3 sequence: CASSAGQVPYEQYF. The CDR3 bases are TGTGCCAGCAGTGCGGGACAGGTACCCTACGAGCAGTACTTC.

The gene calls are TRBV7-2 and TRBJ2-5; the D gene is possibly TRBD1 (6 bases). The V gene lost 6 bases and the J gene lost 5 bases, with 16 bases spanning the gap. The germline CDR1 and CDR2 sequences are SGHTA and FQGNSA. The CDR3 is 14 amino acids. The CDR3: CASRPARGRETQYF. The CDR3, as DNA: TGTGCCAGCAGGCCGGCCAGGGGAAGGGAGACCCAGTACTTC.

In its sample, this clonotype was seen many times. J is TRBJ2-6 and V is TRBV18; 8 bases line up with TRBD1. Germline loops: CDR1 KGHSH, CDR2 LQKENI. With 5 bases clipped from V and 3 bases from J, the junction kept 12 bases outside the gene matches. This CDR3 spans 18 amino acids. In DNA, the CDR3 is TGTGCCAGCTCAGGAATAGGACAGGGTGTTGATGGGGCCAACGTCCTGACTTTC. This sequence encodes CASSGIGQGVDGANVLTF.

This clonotype was observed a handful of times. J is TRBJ1-2 and V is TRBV7-2, with D perhaps matching TRBD1 (6 bases). Trimming removed 5 bases at V and 8 bases at J, with 21 bases between. Germline lookup yields CDR1 SGHTA and CDR2 FQGNSA. The CDR3 spans 15 residues. This CDR3 is CASSLQQGGTIGYTF. CDR3 coding DNA: TGTGCCAGCAGCCTTCAACAGGGAGGTACTATAGGCTACACCTTC.

Concerning this clonotype itself: Germline and junction disagree at one end, which may indicate a read error. J is TRBJ2-7 and V is TRBV6-2 or TRBV6-3; tentative D call: TRBD2 (6 bases). The CDR3 consists of 17 residues. Germline-derived CDR1 and CDR2 are MNHEY and SVGEGT. CDR3 DNA: TGTACCAGCAGTTACCGGTTAGGGGTAGCGGTCTCCTACGAGCAGTACTTC. Its translation: CTSSYRLGVAVSYEQYF.

The gene calls are TRBV7-9 and TRBJ1-4, with 7 bases lining up with TRBD1. CDR1 is SEHNR, CDR2 FQNEAQ, per germline (reference sequence). V was pared by 5 bases and J by 8 bases, with 8 bases of the junction left unmatched. This CDR3 has 14 residues. The CDR3 protein is CASSPQGFREKLFF. CDR3 nucleotides: TGTGCCAGCAGCCCACAGGGGTTTCGAGAAAAACTGTTTTTT.

In this sample, this clonotype turned up a few times. The gene calls are TRBV9 and TRBJ2-5, with TRBD2 matching 7 bases. The V and J ends lost 0 bases and 0 bases, in that order; junction bases with no gene match: 5. This CDR3 is 16 amino acids long. Germline V gene sequence: CDR1 SGDLS, CDR2 YYNGEE. The CDR3 spells CASSVGLRGDQETQYF. Here the CDR3 DNA reads TGTGCCAGCAGCGTAGGTCTTCGGGGGGACCAAGAGACCCAGTACTTC.

Of note for this clonotype: Mismatch with germline at one junction end may stem from a read error. The chain employs TRBV20-1 and TRBJ1-5; 8 bases line up with TRBD1. Germline CDR1 and CDR2: DFQATT and SNEGSKA (reference sequence). The CDR3 sequence is 16 residues long. In nucleotides, the CDR3 is TGCAGTGCTAGACTCGACAGGGGCCAGTGGAATCGGCCCCAGCATTTT. It encodes CSARLDRGQWNRPQHF.

This clonotype showed up just a few times. This chain joins TRBV6-5 and TRBJ1-1; D might be TRBD1 (5 bases). The V end lost 0 bases, the J end lost 1 base, and 9 bases lay between the germline ends. The CDR3 spans 15 residues. CDR1 is MNHEY, CDR2 SVGAGI, per germline. CDR3 residues: CASSYSGVWNTEAFF. The DNA of the CDR3 is TGTGCCAGCAGTTACTCAGGGGTTTGGAACACTGAAGCTTTCTTT.

The gene calls are TRBV7-8 and TRBJ1-2; 10 nucleotides line up with TRBD1. The CDR3 is 15 residues long. J gave up 6 bases and V 1 base, and 5 bases lay outside the gene matches. The germline V gene encodes CDR1 SGHVS and CDR2 FQNEAQ. The CDR3 nucleotides are TGTGCCAGCAGCTTAGGACAGGGGGCGCTTAATGGCTACACCTTC. Its protein product is CASSLGQGALNGYTF.

The chain recombines TRBV10-3 with TRBJ2-3, with D possibly being TRBD1 or TRBD2 (5 bases each). V lost 7 bases to trimming and J lost 4 bases, with 12 bases between them. CDR3 length equals 13 residues. Germline CDR1 reads ENHRY; CDR2 reads SYGVKD. The CDR3 sequence: CAITMGPSDTQYF. The CDR3 coding sequence is TGTGCCATCACCATGGGACCTTCAGATACGCAGTATTTT.

A few counts support this clonotype. V and J are TRBV6-1 and TRBJ2-6, with 8 positions matching TRBD1. The CDR3 consists of 17 residues. The V and J ends lost 7 bases and 0 bases, in that order; junction bases with no gene match: 8. Germline loops: CDR1 MNHNS, CDR2 SASEGT. CDR3 coding DNA: TGTGCCAGCAATCCGACAGGGGCCATCTCTGGGGCCAACGTCCTGACTTTC. Protein sequence: CASNPTGAISGANVLTF.

This clonotype was seen a handful of times. The CDR3 loop reads CASRNTGGDAGYTF. CDR3 coding DNA: TGTGCCAGCAGAAACACAGGGGGCGATGCTGGCTACACCTTC. The chain employs TRBV27 and TRBJ1-2; 9 positions match TRBD1. V lost 6 bases to trimming and J lost 7 bases; unmatched junction nucleotides: 9. CDR1 is MNHEY, CDR2 SMNVEV, per germline (reference sequence). This CDR3 spans 14 amino acids.

This clonotype was seen only a few times. V and J are TRBV7-2 and TRBJ1-6; D not certain. The CDR3 covers 13 residues. Trimming removed 4 bases from V and 7 bases from J, with 8 bases in between. Germline lookup yields CDR1 SGHTA and CDR2 FQGNSA. The DNA of the CDR3 is TGTGCCAGCAGCTCACAGCGAAATTCACCCCTCCACTTT. Encoded protein: CASSSQRNSPLHF.

This clonotype was seen repeatedly, ten times or more. The gene calls are TRBV20-1 and TRBJ2-7; D not certain. This CDR3 contains 10 residues. The germline CDR1 and CDR2 sequences are DFQATT and SNEGSKA (reference sequence). Trimming took off 3 bases at V and 3 bases at J, with 3 bases between the two ends. In nucleotides, the CDR3 is TGCAGTGCTAGGGGCTACGAGCAGTACTTC. Translation: CSARGYEQYF.

This clonotype was picked up many times. V and J are TRBV29-1 and TRBJ2-7, with D unresolved. Germline V CDR1 and CDR2: SQVTM, ANQGSEA. V lost 1 base and J lost 1, with 11 bases in between. The CDR3 totals 14 residues. CDR3 DNA: TGCAGCGTTGAAGGGGGTGCAGGTTCCTACGAGCAGTACTTC. Residues: CSVEGGAGSYEQYF.

This chain connects TRBV28 to TRBJ1-2; TRBD1 might be the D (5 bases). In germline, CDR1 is MDHEN, CDR2 SYDVKM. This CDR3 comprises 16 residues. The V end was cut by 4 bases, the J end by 4 bases, with 19 bases between. DNA of the CDR3: TGTGCCAGCAGTTCAGCCCGAAAGACAGCAATCTATGGCTACACCTTC. Amino acids: CASSSARKTAIYGYTF.

About this clonotype itself: Relative to the germline gene, one junction end is altered; a read error may explain this. J is TRBJ2-3 and V is TRBV12-3 or TRBV12-4; no reliable D call. The CDR3 is 16 residues long. The DNA of the CDR3 is TGTGCCAGCAGTTTGGGGATAGCCGCCCGCACATATACGCAGTATTTT. Encoded protein: CASSLGIAARTYTQYF.

The V call is TRBV7-2, the J call TRBJ2-3; 10 nucleotides align to TRBD1. The CDR3 has 18 amino acids. Germline lookup yields CDR1 SGHTA and CDR2 FQGNSA. With V trimmed by 5 bases and J by 2 bases, 13 bases remained unmatched. For the CDR3, the DNA is TGTGCCAGCAGCCACCTAACACCCGGGACAGGGGTCACAGATACGCAGTATTTT. Its protein product is CASSHLTPGTGVTDTQYF.

V usage is TRBV9 and J usage is TRBJ2-1; 11 bases align to TRBD2. CDR1 and CDR2 from the germline V gene are SGDLS and YYNGEE. This CDR3 is built from 19 residues. J was trimmed by 7 bases and V by 0 bases; bases with no gene match: 15. CDR3 in amino acids: CASSVVDSGGVWARNEQFF. For the CDR3, the DNA is TGTGCCAGCAGCGTAGTGGATAGCGGGGGGGTTTGGGCCAGGAATGAGCAGTTCTTC. The whole variable domain, filled in from reference TRBV9 and TRBJ2-1, reads DSGVTQTPKHLITATGQRVTLRCSPRSGDLSVYWYQQSLDQGLQFLIQYYNGEERAKGNILERFSAQQFPDLHSELNLSSLELGDSALYFCASSVVDSGGVWARNEQFFGPGTRLTVL.

Worth noting for this clonotype: A read error may account for a junction end that differs from germline. The V and J genes are TRBV7-2 and TRBJ2-1; the D gene is possibly TRBD2 (6 bases). CDR1 is SGHTA and CDR2 is FQGNSA in the germline V gene. The CDR3 consists of 16 residues. The CDR3 coding sequence is TGTGCCAGCAGCTTAGGCTCGGCGGGATCTTACAAGGAGCAGTTCTTC. It codes for CASSLGSAGSYKEQFF.

The chain has TRBV20-1 and TRBJ2-1, with D possibly being TRBD2 (6 bases). The CDR3 covers 16 residues. Trimming took off 1 base at V and 0 bases at J, with 13 bases between the two ends. Germline V gene data show CDR1 as DFQATT and CDR2 as SNEGSKA (reference sequence). CDR3 region: CSARGSGSSSYNEQFF. CDR3 nucleotide sequence: TGCAGTGCTAGAGGTAGCGGTTCGAGCTCCTACAATGAGCAGTTCTTC.

This clonotype was picked up one time. The junction departs from germline at one end; a sequencing error may be responsible. The chain uses TRBV20-1 and TRBJ2-4; 12 bases are a match to TRBD2. Germline assignment: CDR1 DFQATT and CDR2 SNEGSKA (reference sequence). The CDR3 extends over 14 amino acids. The chain's CDR3 is CSPSGGGTKNIQYF. In DNA, the CDR3 is TGCAGTCCTAGCGGGGGGGGAACCAAAAACATTCAGTACTTC.

The V gene is TRBV15, the J gene TRBJ2-1; TRBD2 aligns across 11 bases. The V segment lost 2 bases and the J segment 3 bases; nucleotides outside the gene matches: 6. This CDR3 has 17 amino acids. The V gene's germline CDR1 is LNHNV and CDR2 YYDKDF (reference sequence). DNA of the CDR3: TGTGCCACCAGCAGACTAACTACTAGCGGGGGCTACAATGAGCAGTTCTTC. Its translation: CATSRLTTSGGYNEQFF.